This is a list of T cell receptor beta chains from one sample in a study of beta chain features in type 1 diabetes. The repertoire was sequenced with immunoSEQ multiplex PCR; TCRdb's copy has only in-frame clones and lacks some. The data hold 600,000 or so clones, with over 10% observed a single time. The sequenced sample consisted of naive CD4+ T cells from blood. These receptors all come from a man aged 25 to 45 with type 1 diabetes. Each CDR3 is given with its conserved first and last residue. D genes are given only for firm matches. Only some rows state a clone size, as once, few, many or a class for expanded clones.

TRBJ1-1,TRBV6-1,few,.,CASTVMVTEAFF,TGTGCCAGCACTGTTATGGTGACTGAAGCTTTCTTT
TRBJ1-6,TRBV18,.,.,CASSVFTQSNNSPLHF,TGTGCCAGCTCCGTTTTCACCCAGAGTAATAATTCACCCCTCCACTTT
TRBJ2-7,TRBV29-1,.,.,CSVRGRNEQYF,TGCAGCGTCCGGGGGAGGAACGAGCAGTACTTC
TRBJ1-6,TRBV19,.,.,CASRGGLNSPLHF,TGTGCCAGTAGGGGCGGACTAAATTCACCCCTCCACTTT
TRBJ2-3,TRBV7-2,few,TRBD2,CASSRLSGRATDTQYF,TGTGCCAGCAGCCGTCTTAGCGGGCGGGCAACAGATACGCAGTATTTT
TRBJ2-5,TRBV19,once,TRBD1,CASSPGRGQEETQYF,TGTGCCAGTAGTCCCGGCAGGGGACAGGAAGAGACCCAGTACTTC
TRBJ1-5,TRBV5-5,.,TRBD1,CASSPGVQGVSNQPQHF,TGTGCCAGCAGCCCAGGGGTACAGGGGGTGAGCAATCAGCCCCAGCATTTT
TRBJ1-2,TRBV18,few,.,CASSPTRQGYDGYTF,TGTGCCAGCTCACCCACACGGCAAGGGTATGATGGCTACACCTTC
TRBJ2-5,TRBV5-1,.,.,CASRSGTQETQYF,TGCGCCAGCAGGTCAGGGACCCAAGAGACCCAGTACTTC
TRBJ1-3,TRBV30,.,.,CAWNQVPDGNTIYF,TGTGCCTGGAATCAGGTTCCCGATGGAAACACCATATATTTT
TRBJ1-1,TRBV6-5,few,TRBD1,CASSTDRGTEAFF,TGTGCCAGCAGCACGGACAGGGGCACTGAAGCTTTCTTT
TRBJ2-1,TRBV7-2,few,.,CASSLALRGDYNEQFF,TGTGCCAGCAGCTTGGCACTACGGGGAGACTACAATGAGCAGTTCTTC
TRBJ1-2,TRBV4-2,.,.,CASSQDRSVAQTLANYGYTF,TGTGCCAGCAGCCAAGATAGGTCTGTAGCACAAACCTTAGCTAACTATGGCTACACCTTC
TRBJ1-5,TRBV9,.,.,CASSVTGDESQPQHF,TGTGCCAGCAGCGTAACCGGGGATGAAAGTCAGCCCCAGCATTTT
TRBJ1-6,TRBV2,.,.,CASTTAGRINSPLHF,TGTGCCAGCACCACGGCAGGTAGAATTAATTCACCCCTCCACTTT
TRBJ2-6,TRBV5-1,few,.,CASSPLDSSGANVLTF,TGCGCCAGCAGCCCTCTAGACAGCTCTGGGGCCAACGTCCTGACTTTC
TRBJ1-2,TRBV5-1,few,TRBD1,CASSLGTGSGYTF,TGCGCCAGCAGCTTAGGGACAGGTTCTGGCTACACCTTC
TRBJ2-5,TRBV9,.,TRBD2,CASSVGRGGQETQYF,TGTGCCAGCAGCGTAGGACGCGGGGGGCAAGAGACCCAGTACTTC
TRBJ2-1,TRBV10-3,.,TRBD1,CAISDRGLNEQFF,TGTGCCATCAGCGACAGGGGGCTCAATGAGCAGTTCTTC
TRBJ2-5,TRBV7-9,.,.,CASPNFAPQDLRETQYF,TGTGCCAGCCCCAATTTCGCGCCCCAAGACCTGAGGGAGACCCAGTACTTC
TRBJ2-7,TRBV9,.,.,CASSSYRENPYEQYF,TGTGCCAGCAGCTCATACCGGGAGAATCCCTACGAGCAGTACTTC
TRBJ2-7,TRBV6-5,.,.,CASSYSDPTYEQYF,TGTGCCAGCAGTTACTCCGATCCAACCTACGAGCAGTACTTC
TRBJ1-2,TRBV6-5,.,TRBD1,CASTPGPGQFYGYTF,TGTGCCAGCACACCTGGGCCGGGACAGTTCTATGGCTACACCTTC
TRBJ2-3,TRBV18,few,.,CASSPTGNTDTQYF,TGTGCCAGCTCACCTACCGGGAACACAGATACGCAGTATTTT
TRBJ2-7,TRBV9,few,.,CASSVIPASNEQYF,TGTGCCAGCAGCGTAATTCCAGCTTCAAACGAGCAGTACTTC
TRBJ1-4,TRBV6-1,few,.,CASNFDGEKLFF,TGTGCCAGCAACTTTGACGGAGAAAAACTGTTTTTT
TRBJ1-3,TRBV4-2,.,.,CASSKGNTIYF,TGTGCCAGCAGCAAGGGAAACACCATATATTTT
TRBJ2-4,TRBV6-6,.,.,CASSYSTASGVNIQYF,TGTGCCAGCAGTTACTCTACAGCATCGGGGGTAAACATTCAGTACTTC
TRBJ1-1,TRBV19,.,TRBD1,CASSTHRGRENTEAFF,TGTGCCAGTAGTACTCACAGGGGTAGGGAAAACACTGAAGCTTTCTTT
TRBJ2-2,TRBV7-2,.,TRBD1,CASSYRQGQTGELFF,TGTGCCAGCAGCTACCGACAGGGTCAAACCGGGGAGCTGTTTTTT
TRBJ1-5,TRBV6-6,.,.,CASSYQEGSQPQHF,TGTGCCAGCAGTTACCAGGAGGGGAGTCAGCCCCAGCATTTT
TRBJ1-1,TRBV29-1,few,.,CSVEGMGGGTEAFF,TGCAGCGTTGAAGGGATGGGCGGCGGCACTGAAGCTTTCTTT
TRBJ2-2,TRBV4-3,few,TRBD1,CASSQEGQNAANTGELFF,TGCGCCAGCAGCCAAGAGGGACAGAACGCCGCGAACACCGGGGAGCTGTTTTTT
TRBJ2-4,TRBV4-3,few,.,CASSQDEVTKNIQYF,TGCGCCAGCAGCCAAGATGAGGTCACCAAAAACATTCAGTACTTC
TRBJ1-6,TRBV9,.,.,CASSPRGGVGNSPLHF,TGTGCCAGCAGCCCGCGGGGAGGGGTCGGTAATTCACCCCTCCACTTT
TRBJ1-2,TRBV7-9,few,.,CASSPRQLNYGYTF,TGTGCCAGCAGCCCCCGACAGCTTAACTATGGCTACACCTTC
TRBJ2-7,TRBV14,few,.,CASSPSMGFYEQYF,TGTGCCAGCAGCCCCTCCATGGGCTTCTACGAGCAGTACTTC
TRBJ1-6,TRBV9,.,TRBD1,CASSLDRTHSPLHF,TGTGCCAGCAGCTTGGACAGGACTCACTCACCCCTCCACTTT
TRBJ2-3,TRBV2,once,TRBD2,CASSRLSGGAGDTQYF,TGTGCCAGCAGCCGATTAAGCGGGGGGGCAGGAGATACGCAGTATTTT
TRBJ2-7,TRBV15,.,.,CATSSGHPYEQYF,TGTGCCACCAGCTCGGGACATCCCTACGAGCAGTACTTC
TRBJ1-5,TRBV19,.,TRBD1,CASSVSGGNQPQHF,TGTGCCAGTAGTGTTTCAGGGGGGAATCAGCCCCAGCATTTT
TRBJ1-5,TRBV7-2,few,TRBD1,CASSLRQGHQPQHF,TGTGCCAGCAGCTTAAGACAGGGGCATCAGCCCCAGCATTTT
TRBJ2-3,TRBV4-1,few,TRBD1,CASSHPGTVPFADTQYF,TGCGCCAGCAGCCACCCTGGGACAGTCCCTTTTGCGGATACGCAGTATTTT
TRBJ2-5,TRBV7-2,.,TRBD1,CASSLNRGPGETQYF,TGTGCCAGCAGCCTTAACAGGGGCCCAGGGGAGACCCAGTACTTC
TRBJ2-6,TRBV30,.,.,CAWRVGKGQVGANVLTF,TGTGCCTGGAGGGTCGGGAAGGGGCAGGTTGGGGCCAACGTCCTGACTTTC
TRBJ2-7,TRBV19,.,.,CASSARLTGSYEQYF,TGTGCCAGTAGTGCCCGGCTAACAGGGTCCTACGAGCAGTACTTC
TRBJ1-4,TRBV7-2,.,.,CASSTQSGLDEKLFF,TGTGCCAGCAGCACCCAATCAGGGTTGGATGAAAAACTGTTTTTT
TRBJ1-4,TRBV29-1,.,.,CSVEEGGREKLFF,TGCAGCGTTGAAGAGGGGGGCCGGGAAAAACTGTTTTTT
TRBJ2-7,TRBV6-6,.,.,CASNRPQDYEQYF,TGTGCCAGCAACCGCCCCCAGGACTACGAGCAGTACTTC
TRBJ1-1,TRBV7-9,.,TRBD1,CASSYTLGTGVNTEAFF,TGTGCCAGCAGCTACACTCTCGGGACAGGGGTGAACACTGAAGCTTTCTTT
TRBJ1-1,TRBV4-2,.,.,CASSQENLLMAEAFF,TGTGCCAGCAGCCAAGAGAACCTACTGATGGCTGAAGCTTTCTTT
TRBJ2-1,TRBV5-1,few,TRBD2,CASSLRTSGEEQFF,TGCGCCAGCAGCTTACGGACTAGCGGGGAGGAGCAGTTCTTC
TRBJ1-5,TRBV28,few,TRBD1,CASTADRVRQPQHF,TGTGCCAGCACCGCGGACAGGGTGAGACAGCCCCAGCATTTT
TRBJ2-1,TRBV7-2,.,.,CASSSTGEGYNEQFF,TGTGCCAGCAGCTCGACAGGGGAGGGATACAATGAGCAGTTCTTC
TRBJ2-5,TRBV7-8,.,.,CASSLAGTFQETQYF,TGTGCCAGCAGCTTAGCCGGGACATTCCAAGAGACCCAGTACTTC
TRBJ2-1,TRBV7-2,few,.,CASSPGYEGNEQFF,TGTGCCAGCAGCCCCGGGTATGAGGGCAATGAGCAGTTCTTC
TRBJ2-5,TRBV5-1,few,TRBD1,CASSMGQGETQYF,TGCGCCAGCAGCATGGGACAGGGAGAGACCCAGTACTTC
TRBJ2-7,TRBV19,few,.,CASSSAGDEQYF,TGTGCCAGTAGTAGTGCAGGGGACGAGCAGTACTTC
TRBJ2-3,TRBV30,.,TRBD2,CAWTRTSGTQYF,TGTGCCTGGACCAGGACTAGTGGTACGCAGTATTTT
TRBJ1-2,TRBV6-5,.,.,CAMVAIFGYTF,TGTGCCATGGTAGCCATTTTTGGCTACACCTTC